Given below is one TCR beta chain in context. The CDR3 loop spans 16 amino acids. Germline loops: CDR1 SEHNR, CDR2 FQNEAQ (reference sequence). V dropped 0 bases and J dropped 4; count of bases not matched to a gene: 8. Method: immunoSEQ multiplex PCR; TCRdb's copy keeps in-frame clones and lacks some. The sample shows almost 90,000 clones, 86% of them seen only once. The data derive from a study of control samples from healthy donors and cancer patients. The clonotype originates from a man aged 25 to 40 in good health. Sequenced: blood. This rearrangement joins TRBV7-9 to TRBJ1-2, with 7 positions matching TRBD1. Written as DNA, the CDR3 is TGTGCCAGCAGCTTAGCGTTAACAGGGGTTGGCTATGGCTACACCTTC. Amino acid sequence: CASSLALTGVGYGYTF.